This TCR beta chain originates from a study of PD-L1 blockade in urothelial cancer. About the research overall: Males with bladder-origin urothelial cancer constituted about nine tenths of the roughly 29 patients. Regarding the study as a whole: Tumor-associated clones in blood expanded more at 3 weeks in durable-benefit patients.

Indicated time point: peripheral blood 6 weeks after treatment start. Per-patient samples, pretreatment and on-treatment, numbered 1 to 8. The repertoire was sequenced with immunoSEQ multiplex PCR; TCRdb's copy has only in-frame clones and lacks some. The table lists about 120,000 clones, about 89% of them singletons. About this clone itself: The antigen is unknown.

CDR1 is KGHSY and CDR2 is FQNENV in the germline V gene. Losses at the gene ends were 4 bases for V and 6 bases for J; bases not matched to a gene: 9. The CDR3 runs 16 residues. The sequence was obtained from a man between 60 and 75 years old with urothelial cancer. The sequencing here drew on PBMCs, taken around atezolizumab (anti-PD-L1) treatment. The genes are TRBV16 and TRBJ1-5; TRBD1 aligns across 10 bases. As DNA, the CDR3 is TGTGCCAGCAGCCCTCAGGGACAGGGGTCTTCTCAGCCCCAGCATTTT. Translation gives CASSPQGQGSSQPQHF.